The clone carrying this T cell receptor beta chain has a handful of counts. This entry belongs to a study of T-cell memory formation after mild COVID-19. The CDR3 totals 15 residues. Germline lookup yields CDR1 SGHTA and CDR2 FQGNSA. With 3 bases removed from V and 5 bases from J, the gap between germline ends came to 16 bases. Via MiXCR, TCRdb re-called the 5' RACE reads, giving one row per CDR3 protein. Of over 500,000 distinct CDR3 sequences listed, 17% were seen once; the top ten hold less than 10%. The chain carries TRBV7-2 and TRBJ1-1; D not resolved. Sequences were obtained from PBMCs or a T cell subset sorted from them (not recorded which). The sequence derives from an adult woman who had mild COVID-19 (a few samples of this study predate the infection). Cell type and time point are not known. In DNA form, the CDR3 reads TGTGCCAGCAGCTTGACTAGGTCAGGTGGGACTGAAGCTTTCTTT. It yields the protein CASSLTRSGGTEAFF.